This TCR beta chain was sequenced for a study of shared clonotypes between healthy human individuals (dated by TCRdb to the early 2020s). Looking at the study overall: A few men and a couple of women, aged 18 to 49 years, made up the cohort. For each donor, three plates each were used for CD4 naive and CD4 memory, two plates were used for CD8 naive, and one plate was used for CD8 memory. Per donor, leukapheresis produced somewhere between about 0.85 and 9.5 billion PBMCs. Blood TCR repertoires of five healthy adults were deeply sequenced to estimate repertoire size and the extent of clonotype sharing between individuals. To increase sequencing depth and limit assay-specific biases, different laboratories used diverse techniques to prepare libraries and sequence TCR repertoires.

Using the deep immunoSEQ assay, multiplex PCR amplified TCR CDR3 regions from genomic DNA. Genomic DNA extracted from each cell subset was distributed evenly over all wells of several immunoSEQ 96-well plates, and each plate served as one replicate. Each replicate PCR for sorted subsets received around 0.2 ug genomic DNA, equal to roughly 30,000 T cell genomes. The purified libraries were quantified using a Qubit 3.0 fluorometer, sized with a Bioanalyzer 2100, and then quantified again using the KAPA Library Quantification kit. Each immunoSEQ 96-well plate was sequenced on its own single-read 150-cycle Illumina NextSeq 550 flow cell. As for the original processing: Because only junctional sequences without quality scores were contained in the immunoSEQ output, filtering matching that applied to full-length reads could not be performed. Sequences were annotated with PyIR, a Python wrapper for IgBLAST v1.9, using IMGT germline references to assign V/J genes and CDR3. Reads with weak V/J assignments (E-value above 1e-6), missing CDR3, stop codons, out-of-frame junctions, or ambiguous translated residues were removed. V3J clonotypes were defined as sequences sharing the same inferred V gene, J gene, and CDR3 amino acid sequence. The percentage overlap between two repertoires was calculated by dividing the number of shared unique clonotypes by the size of the smaller repertoire. Three approaches were used to assess repertoire richness: RTK rarefaction, the Chao1 estimator, and Recon v2.1 estimates of unobserved clonotypes. Generation probabilities for all TCRbeta clonotypes obtained by the gDNA method from a handful of donors were computed using OLGA. Here the immuneACCESS table is served through TCRdb, limited to in-frame sequences with V and J called. Missing clones are a known gap in these copies; in checked studies unresolved V genes cover under half, and the rest lacks a known reason. That table is the source of V, J and clone size, and D and trimming were worked out from the DNA. The sample table holds 1.6 million or so clones, of which 95% to 97% were seen once. The top ten hold 0.95% to 1.5% of the sample.

The CDR3 measures 13 amino acids from cysteine to phenylalanine. Only the CDR3 region is kept as DNA, spanning 39 bases read in frame from base 1. CDR1 is given as SNHLY and CDR2 as FYNNEI, both from the germline V gene. V lost 9 bases and J lost 3 bases; the stretch between them is 12 bases long. Details on this clone: Its antigen is currently not known. No much larger clone is present one base from it, and per-base qualities are unavailable.

The donors were healthy, HIV-negative adults who had no recently reported acute infections or vaccinations. Every donor was a Caucasian adult living in Nashville, Tennessee, USA. Magnetic negative selection was used to enrich CD4+ T cells, after which naive cells were positively selected on CD45RA and the negative fraction became the memory subset. After blood collection by leukapheresis, PBMCs were isolated using Ficoll-Histopaque density gradient centrifugation and then cryopreserved in the vapor phase of liquid nitrogen. Purity and quantity of every magnetically sorted T cell population were checked by analytical flow cytometry. From each sorted fraction, genomic DNA was isolated and quantified by UV absorbance on a Nanodrop 2000c. The paper as a whole reports these results and caveats: The genetic and exposure-history diversity represented was limited by the small number of donors. Based on pairwise subsampling, the degree of clonotype sharing among donors was expected to be affected by sequencing depth. Compared with non-shared clonotypes, clonotypes shared by all four sorted-subset donors had higher generation probabilities. About 4.5% of naive CD4, more than 3% of naive CD8, roughly 2.5% of memory CD4, and about 0.4% of memory CD8 clonotypes were shared across several donors. Naive subsets generally had larger estimated clonotype richness than memory subsets. Only blood was sampled, and tissue TCR repertoires likely differ from those in blood. Rarefaction of sorted-subset datasets indicated incomplete sequencing despite the large sequencing depth.

Sequencing was done on a sample of naive CD4+ T cells sorted from blood. The cell subset or site label of this sample denotes: CD45RA+ positively selected. The rearranged chain carries TRBV2 and TRBJ1-5; the D region possibly corresponds to TRBD1 (5 bases align). The source is a man younger than 40 in good health. The CDR3 is CASRQRNNQPQHF. The DNA reads TGTGCCAGTAGACAGAGAAACAATCAGCCCCAGCATTTT.